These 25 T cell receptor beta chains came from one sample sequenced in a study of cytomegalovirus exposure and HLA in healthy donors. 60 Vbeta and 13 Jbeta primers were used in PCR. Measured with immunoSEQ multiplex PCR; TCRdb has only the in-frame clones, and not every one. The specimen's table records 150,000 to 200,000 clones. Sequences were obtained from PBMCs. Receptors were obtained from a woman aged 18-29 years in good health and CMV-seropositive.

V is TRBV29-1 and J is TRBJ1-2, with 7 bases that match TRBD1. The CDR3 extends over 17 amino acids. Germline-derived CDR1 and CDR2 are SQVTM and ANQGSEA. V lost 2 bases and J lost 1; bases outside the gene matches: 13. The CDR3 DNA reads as TGCAGCGTTGAATTGGGCCTGACAGGGATCGGTAACTATGGCTACACCTTC. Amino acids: CSVELGLTGIGNYGYTF.

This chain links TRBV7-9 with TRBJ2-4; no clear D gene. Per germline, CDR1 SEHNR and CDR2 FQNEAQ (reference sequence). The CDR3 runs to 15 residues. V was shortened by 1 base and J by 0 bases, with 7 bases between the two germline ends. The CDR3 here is CASSLESVAKNIQYF. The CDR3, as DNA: TGTGCCAGCAGCTTAGAATCCGTAGCCAAAAACATTCAGTACTTC.

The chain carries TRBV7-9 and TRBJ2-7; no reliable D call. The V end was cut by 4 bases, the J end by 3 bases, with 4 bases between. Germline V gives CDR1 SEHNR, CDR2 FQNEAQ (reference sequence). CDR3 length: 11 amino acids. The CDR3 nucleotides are TGTGCCAGCAGCTCTGTCTACGAGCAGTACTTC. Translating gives CASSSVYEQYF. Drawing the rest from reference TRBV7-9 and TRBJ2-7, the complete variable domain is DTGVSQNPRHKITKRGQNVTFRCDPISEHNRLYWYRQTLGQGPEFLTYFQNEAQLEKSRLLSDRFSAERPKGSFSTLEIQRTEQGDSAMYLCASSSVYEQYFGPGTRLTVT.

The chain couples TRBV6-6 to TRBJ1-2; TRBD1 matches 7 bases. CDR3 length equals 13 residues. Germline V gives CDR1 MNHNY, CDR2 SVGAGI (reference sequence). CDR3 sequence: CASGQVSNYGYTF. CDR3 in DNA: TGTGCGAGCGGACAGGTGTCTAACTATGGCTACACCTTC.

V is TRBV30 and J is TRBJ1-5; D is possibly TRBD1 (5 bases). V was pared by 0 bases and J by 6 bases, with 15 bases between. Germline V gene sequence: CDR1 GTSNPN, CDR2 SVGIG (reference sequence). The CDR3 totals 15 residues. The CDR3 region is CAWSVRAGLGQPQHF. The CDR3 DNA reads TGTGCCTGGAGTGTACGGGCAGGGTTAGGTCAGCCCCAGCATTTT.

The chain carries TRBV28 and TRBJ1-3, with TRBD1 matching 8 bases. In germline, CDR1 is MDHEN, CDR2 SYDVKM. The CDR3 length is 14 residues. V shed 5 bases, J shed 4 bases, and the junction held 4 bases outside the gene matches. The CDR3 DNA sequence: TGTGCCAGCAGTGGACAGGGCTTCGGAAACACCATATATTTT. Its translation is CASSGQGFGNTIYF.

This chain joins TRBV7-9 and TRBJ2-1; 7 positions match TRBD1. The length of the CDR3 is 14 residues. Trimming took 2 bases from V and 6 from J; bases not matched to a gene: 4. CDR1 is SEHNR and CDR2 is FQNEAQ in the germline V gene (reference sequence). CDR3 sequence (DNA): TGTGCCAGCAGCTTAACACAGGGGTCCAATGAGCAGTTCTTC. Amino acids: CASSLTQGSNEQFF.

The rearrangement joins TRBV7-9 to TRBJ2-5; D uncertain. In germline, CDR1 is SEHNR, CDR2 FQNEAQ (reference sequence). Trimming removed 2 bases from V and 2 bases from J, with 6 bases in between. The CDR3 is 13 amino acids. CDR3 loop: CASSLHGQETQYF. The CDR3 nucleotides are TGTGCCAGCAGCTTACACGGTCAAGAGACCCAGTACTTC.

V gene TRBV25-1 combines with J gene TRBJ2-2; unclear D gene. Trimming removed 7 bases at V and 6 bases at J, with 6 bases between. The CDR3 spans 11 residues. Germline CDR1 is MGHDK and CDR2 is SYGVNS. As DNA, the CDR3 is TGTGCCAGCACCTCGTCCGGGGAGCTGTTTTTT. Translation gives CASTSSGELFF.

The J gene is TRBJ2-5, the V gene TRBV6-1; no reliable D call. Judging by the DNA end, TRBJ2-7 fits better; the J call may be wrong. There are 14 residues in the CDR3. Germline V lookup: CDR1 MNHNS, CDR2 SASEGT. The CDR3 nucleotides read TGTGCCAGCAGTGAGCTTCACTTCTCCTACGAGCAGTACTTC. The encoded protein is CASSELHFSYEQYF.

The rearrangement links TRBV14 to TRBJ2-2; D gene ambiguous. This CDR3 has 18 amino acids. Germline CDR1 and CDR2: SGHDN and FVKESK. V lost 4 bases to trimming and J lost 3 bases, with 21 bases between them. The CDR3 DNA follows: TGTGCCAGCAGCCCGTTCCCCCGACTCCCCGAGTACACCGGGGAGCTGTTTTTT. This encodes CASSPFPRLPEYTGELFF.

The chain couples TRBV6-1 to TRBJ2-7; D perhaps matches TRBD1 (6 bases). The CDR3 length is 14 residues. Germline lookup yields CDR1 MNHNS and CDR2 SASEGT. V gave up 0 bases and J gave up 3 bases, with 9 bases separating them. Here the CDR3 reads CASSEAEGGYEQYF. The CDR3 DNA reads TGTGCCAGCAGTGAAGCCGAAGGGGGCTACGAGCAGTACTTC.

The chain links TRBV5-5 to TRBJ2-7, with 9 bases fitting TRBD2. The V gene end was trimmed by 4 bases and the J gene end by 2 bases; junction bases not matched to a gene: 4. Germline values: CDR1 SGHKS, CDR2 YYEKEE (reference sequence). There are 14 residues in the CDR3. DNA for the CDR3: TGTGCCAGCAGCCAGGGCGGGGGGGCCTACGAGCAGTACTTC. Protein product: CASSQGGGAYEQYF.

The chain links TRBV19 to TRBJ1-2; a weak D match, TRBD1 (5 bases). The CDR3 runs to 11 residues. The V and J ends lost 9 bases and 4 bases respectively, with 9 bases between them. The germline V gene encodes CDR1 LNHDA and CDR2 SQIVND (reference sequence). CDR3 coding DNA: TGTGCCAGCACAGGCTTCTATGGCTACACCTTC. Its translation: CASTGFYGYTF.

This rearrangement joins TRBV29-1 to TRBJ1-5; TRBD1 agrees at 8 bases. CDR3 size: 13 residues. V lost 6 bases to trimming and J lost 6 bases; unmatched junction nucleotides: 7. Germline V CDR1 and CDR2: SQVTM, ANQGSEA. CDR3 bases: TGCAGCGTAGGTACAGGGGGGGCTCAGCCCCAGCATTTT. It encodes CSVGTGGAQPQHF.

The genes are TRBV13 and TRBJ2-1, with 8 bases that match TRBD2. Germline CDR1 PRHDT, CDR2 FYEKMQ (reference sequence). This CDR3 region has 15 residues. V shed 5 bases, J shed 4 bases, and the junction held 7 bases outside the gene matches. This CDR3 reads CASSAGTRVYNEQFF. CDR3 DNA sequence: TGTGCCAGCAGCGCCGGGACTAGAGTATACAATGAGCAGTTCTTC.

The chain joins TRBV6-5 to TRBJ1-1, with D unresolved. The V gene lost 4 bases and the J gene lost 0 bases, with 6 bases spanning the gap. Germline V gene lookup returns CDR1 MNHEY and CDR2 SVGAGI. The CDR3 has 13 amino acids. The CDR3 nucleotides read TGTGCCAGCAGTTTTCACATGAACACTGAAGCTTTCTTT. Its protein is CASSFHMNTEAFF.

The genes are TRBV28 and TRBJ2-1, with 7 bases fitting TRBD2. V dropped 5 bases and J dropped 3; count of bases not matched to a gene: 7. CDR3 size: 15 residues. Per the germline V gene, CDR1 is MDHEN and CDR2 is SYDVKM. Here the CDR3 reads CASSGGRENYNEQFF. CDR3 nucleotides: TGTGCCAGCAGTGGTGGGCGGGAGAACTACAATGAGCAGTTCTTC.

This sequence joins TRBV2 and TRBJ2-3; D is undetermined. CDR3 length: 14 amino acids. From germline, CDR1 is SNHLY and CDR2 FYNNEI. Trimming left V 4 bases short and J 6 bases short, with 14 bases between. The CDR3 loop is CASSGAFLSDTQYF. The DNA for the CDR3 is TGTGCCAGCAGTGGGGCTTTCTTATCCGATACGCAGTATTTT.

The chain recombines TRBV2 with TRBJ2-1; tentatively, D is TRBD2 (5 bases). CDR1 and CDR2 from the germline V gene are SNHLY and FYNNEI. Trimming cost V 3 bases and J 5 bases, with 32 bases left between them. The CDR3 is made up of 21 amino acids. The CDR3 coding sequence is TGTGCCAGCAGTGACGTGCCAGGCACTAGTACCAGTTCCCTAGGGAACAATGAGCAGTTCTTC. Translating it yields CASSDVPGTSTSSLGNNEQFF.

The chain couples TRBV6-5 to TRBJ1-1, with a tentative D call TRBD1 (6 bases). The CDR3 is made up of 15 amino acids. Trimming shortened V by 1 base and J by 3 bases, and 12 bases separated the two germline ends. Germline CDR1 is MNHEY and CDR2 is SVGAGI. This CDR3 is CASSYWRGGDTEAFF. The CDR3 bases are TGTGCCAGCAGTTACTGGAGGGGGGGGGACACTGAAGCTTTCTTT.

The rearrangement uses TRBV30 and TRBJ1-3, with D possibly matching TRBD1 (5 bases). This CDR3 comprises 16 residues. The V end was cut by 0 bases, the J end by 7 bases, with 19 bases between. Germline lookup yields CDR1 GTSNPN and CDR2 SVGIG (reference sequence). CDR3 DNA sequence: TGTGCCTGGAGTGTACCCGGACCTCCAAAGGGGAACACCATATATTTT. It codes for CAWSVPGPPKGNTIYF.

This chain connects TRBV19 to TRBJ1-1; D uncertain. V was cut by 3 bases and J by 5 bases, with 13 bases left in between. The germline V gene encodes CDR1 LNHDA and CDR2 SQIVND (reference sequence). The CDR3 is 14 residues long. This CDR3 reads CASSMTGVRTEAFF. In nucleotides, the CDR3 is TGTGCCAGTAGTATGACCGGGGTGAGGACTGAAGCTTTCTTT.

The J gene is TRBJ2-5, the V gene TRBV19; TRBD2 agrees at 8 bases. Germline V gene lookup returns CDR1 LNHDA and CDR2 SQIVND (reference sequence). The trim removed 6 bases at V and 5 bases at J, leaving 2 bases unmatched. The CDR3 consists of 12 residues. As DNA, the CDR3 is TGTGCCAGTAGCGGGAGGGGGGAGACCCAGTACTTC. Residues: CASSGRGETQYF.

CDR3 DNA: TGTGCCAGCAGTGAACAACCCGGTACTAGCGGTAATGAGCAGTTCTTC. Amino acid sequence: CASSEQPGTSGNEQFF. The chain uses TRBV6-1 and TRBJ2-1, with 8 bases identical to TRBD2. Germline V gives CDR1 MNHNS, CDR2 SASEGT. The junction had 10 bases not matched to a gene; V was cut back by 2 bases and J by 7 bases. This CDR3 comprises 16 residues.